The rows below give T cell receptor beta chains drawn from one sample of a study of CD8 T cells in ankylosing spondylitis. TCRdb ran MiXCR on the 5' RACE reads and lists one entry per CDR3 protein. The sample lists fewer than 200,000 distinct CDR3 sequences, 15% to 20% occurring once. Material for sequencing was blood, either unsorted or a sorted T cell fraction (not recorded which). The receptors shown here come from a male donor aged 10-29 years with ankylosing spondylitis or in good health (not recorded which). CDR3s include the opening cysteine and the closing phenylalanine or tryptophan. A D gene is named only where the DNA matches it firmly. The listing skips clone size in some rows; elsewhere it reads once, few, many or a size class.

V	size	J	D	CDR3	DNA
TRBV27	many	TRBJ2-3	TRBD2	CASRLAGVGDTQYF	TGTGCCAGCAGGCTGGCGGGAGTAGGGGATACGCAGTATTTT
TRBV29-1	many	TRBJ2-1	TRBD1	CSVDSSGQGYEQFF	TGCAGCGTTGATAGTTCGGGACAGGGGTATGAGCAGTTCTTC
TRBV29-1	many	TRBJ1-3	-	CSVGIRGGNTIYF	TGCAGCGTTGGAATCAGGGGTGGAAACACCATATATTTT
TRBV4-3	many	TRBJ2-7	-	CASSQVLSYEQYF	TGCGCCAGCAGCCAAGTACTCTCCTACGAGCAGTACTTC
TRBV9	many	TRBJ2-3	TRBD1	CASSGRDRSSTDTQYF	TGTGCCAGCAGCGGTCGGGACAGGAGTAGCACAGATACGCAGTATTTT
TRBV2	-	TRBJ2-1	TRBD1	CASSTGTGGAYNEQFF	TGTGCCAGCAGCACCGGGACAGGGGGAGCGTACAATGAGCAGTTCTTC
TRBV5-1	many	TRBJ2-1	-	CASRGTGWNEQFF	TGCGCCAGCAGGGGCACAGGTTGGAATGAGCAGTTCTTC
TRBV29-1	-	TRBJ2-3	-	CSAGSQGPTDTQYF	TGCAGCGCCGGATCACAGGGCCCCACAGATACGCAGTATTTT
TRBV12-3/TRBV12-4	many	TRBJ1-1	-	CASSRVNTEAFF	TGTGCCAGCAGCCGGGTGAACACTGAAGCTTTCTTT
TRBV29-1	-	TRBJ2-1	-	CSVFDGSYEQFF	TGCAGCGTCTTCGACGGGAGCTATGAGCAGTTCTTC
TRBV29-1	-	TRBJ2-3	TRBD1	CSVARQGATDTQYF	TGCAGCGTTGCCCGACAGGGGGCCACAGATACGCAGTATTTT
TRBV29-1	many	TRBJ1-1	-	CSVGQQNTEAFF	TGCAGCGTTGGACAGCAAAACACTGAAGCTTTCTTT
TRBV9	many	TRBJ1-1	TRBD1	CASSVATGVRQNEAFF	TGTGCCAGCAGCGTAGCTACAGGGGTGCGTCAGAATGAAGCTTTCTTT
TRBV12-3/TRBV12-4	many	TRBJ1-6	-	CASSLAGDFNNSPLHF	TGTGCCAGCAGTTTAGCGGGGGATTTCAATAATTCACCCCTCCACTTT
TRBV10-2	many	TRBJ2-2	TRBD2	CASSDPAGGFTGELFF	TGCGCCAGCAGTGACCCAGCGGGAGGGTTCACCGGGGAGCTGTTTTTT
TRBV24-1	many	TRBJ2-1	TRBD2	CATSDPFPTSGSYNEQFF	TGTGCCACCAGTGACCCGTTCCCGACTAGCGGGAGTTACAATGAGCAGTTCTTC
TRBV7-2	-	TRBJ2-1	TRBD1	CASSSYGQGRYEQFF	TGTGCCAGCAGCTCATACGGACAGGGTCGGTATGAGCAGTTCTTC